This T cell receptor beta chain is from a study of shared clonotypes between healthy human individuals. Notes on the study in general: The study found lower generation probabilities in non-shared clonotypes than in those shared by all four donors. Richness estimates generally favored naive over memory subsets.

Method: immunoSEQ multiplex PCR; TCRdb's copy keeps in-frame clones and lacks some. Seen here are approximately 1.5 million clones, around 98% observed once, and the top ten hold approximately 0.44%. This clone was detected once. What it binds is not known. Looked up from germline, CDR1 is GTSNPN and CDR2 is SVGIG (reference sequence). The CDR3 runs to 13 residues. Trimming removed 4 bases at V and 2 bases at J, with 12 bases between. The rearrangement links TRBV30 to TRBJ2-7; possible D gene TRBD2, 6 bases. Sequences were obtained from naive CD4+ T cells sorted from blood. Indicated subset: CD45RA+ positively selected. The source of this sequence is a man aged 30 to 45 in good health. CDR3 sequence: CAWNGGLTYEQYF. The DNA of the CDR3 is TGTGCCTGGAACGGAGGACTAACCTACGAGCAGTACTTC.